This T cell receptor beta chain came from a study of beta chain features in type 1 diabetes. The germline V gene encodes CDR1 LGHNA and CDR2 YNFKEQ. V shed 1 base and J 3 bases; nucleotides not matched to a gene: 3. This CDR3 is built from 15 residues. The table lists this clone with a count of one. Its target is unknown. Expressed TCRB transcripts were sequenced because the isolated RNA had all been reverse transcribed beforehand. Sequenced naive, central memory and regulatory T cell samples produced an average of about 3.7 million reads. Libraries were prepared by immunoSEQ multiplex PCR; TCRdb keeps only in-frame clonotypes and omits some of them. This table has 150,000 to 190,000 clones, 11% appearing once. Whole-study results and caveats: The study notes PCR might favor shorter templates equally in patients and controls. VDJ junctions from patients with type 1 diabetes contained fewer insertions and more deletions.

The chain carries TRBV4-2 and TRBJ1-5; 7 nucleotides align to TRBD1. The sequencing sample was made of central memory CD4+ T cells from blood. This TCR derives from a man in his late teens or twenties in good health. The CDR3 reads CASSQGGQINQPQHF. The CDR3 region has the DNA TGTGCCAGCAGCCAAGGGGGACAGATCAATCAGCCCCAGCATTTT.